The T cell receptor (beta chain) under discussion was sequenced for a study of spatial heterogeneity in lung cancer. TCRdb recomputed calls from the 5' RACE reads with MiXCR, one row per CDR3 protein. This repertoire shows tens of thousands of distinct CDR3 sequences, less than 9% found once; its top ten account for 2.9%. J was trimmed by 5 bases and V by 2 bases; bases with no gene match: 7. The CDR3 covers 15 residues. The germline V gene encodes CDR1 MDHEN and CDR2 SYDVKM. Time point meaning: sample taken at primary tumor resection. Tumor, nontumor lung or frozen PBMC supplied whole RNA that was sequenced unsorted.

The starting material was PBMCs, obtained at surgery. The rearrangement joins TRBV28 to TRBJ2-5; 8 bases map to TRBD1. The TCR was taken from a female donor with early-stage non-small cell lung cancer. CDR3: CASSLAQGAGETQYF. As DNA, the CDR3 is TGTGCCAGCAGTTTAGCGCAGGGGGCGGGTGAGACCCAGTACTTC. The whole variable domain, filled in from reference TRBV28 and TRBJ2-5, reads DVKVTQSSRYLVKRTGEKVFLECVQDMDHENMFWYRQDPGLGLRLIYFSYDVKMKEKGDIPEGYSVSREKKERFSLILESASTNQTSMYLCASSLAQGAGETQYFGPGTRLLVL.